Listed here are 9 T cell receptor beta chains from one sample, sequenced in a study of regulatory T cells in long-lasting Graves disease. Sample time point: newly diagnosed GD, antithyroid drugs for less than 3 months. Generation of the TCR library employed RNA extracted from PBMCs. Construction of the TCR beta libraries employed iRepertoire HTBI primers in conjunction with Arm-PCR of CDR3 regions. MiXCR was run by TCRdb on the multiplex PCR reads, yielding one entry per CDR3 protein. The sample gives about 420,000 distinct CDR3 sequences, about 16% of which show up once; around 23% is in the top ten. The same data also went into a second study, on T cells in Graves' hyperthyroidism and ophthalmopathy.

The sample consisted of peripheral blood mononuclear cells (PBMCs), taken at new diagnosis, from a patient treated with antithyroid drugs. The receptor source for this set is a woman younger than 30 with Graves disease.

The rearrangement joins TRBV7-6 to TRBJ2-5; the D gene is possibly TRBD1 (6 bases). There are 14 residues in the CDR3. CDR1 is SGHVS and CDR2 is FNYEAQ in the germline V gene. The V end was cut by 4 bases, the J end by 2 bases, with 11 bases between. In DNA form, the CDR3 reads TGTGCCAGCAGCTCAGAGACAGGTCAAGAGACCCAGTACTTC. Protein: CASSSETGQETQYF. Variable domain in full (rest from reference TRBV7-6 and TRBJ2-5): GAGVSQSPRYKVTKRGQDVALRCDPISGHVSLYWYRQALGQGPEFLTYFNYEAQQDKSGLPNDRFSAERPEGSISTLTIQRTEQRDSAMYRCASSSETGQETQYFGPGTRLLVL.

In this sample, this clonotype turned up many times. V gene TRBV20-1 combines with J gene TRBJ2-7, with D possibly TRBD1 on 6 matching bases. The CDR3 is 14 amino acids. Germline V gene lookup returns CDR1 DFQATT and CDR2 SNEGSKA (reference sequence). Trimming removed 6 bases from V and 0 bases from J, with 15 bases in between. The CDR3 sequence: CSANPKGVSYEQYF. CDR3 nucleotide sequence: TGCAGTGCAAACCCTAAGGGGGTCTCCTACGAGCAGTACTTC.

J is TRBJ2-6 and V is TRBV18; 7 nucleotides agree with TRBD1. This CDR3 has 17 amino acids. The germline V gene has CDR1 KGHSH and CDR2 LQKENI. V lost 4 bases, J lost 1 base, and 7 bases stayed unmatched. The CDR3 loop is CASSQRDSSSGANVLTF. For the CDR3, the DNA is TGTGCCAGCTCACAAAGGGACAGTTCTTCTGGGGCCAACGTCCTGACTTTC.

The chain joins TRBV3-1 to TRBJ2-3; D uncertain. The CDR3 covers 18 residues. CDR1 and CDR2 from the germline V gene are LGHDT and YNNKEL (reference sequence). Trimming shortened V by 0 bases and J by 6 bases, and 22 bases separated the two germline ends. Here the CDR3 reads CASSQDAAGLAFRDTQYF. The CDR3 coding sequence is TGTGCCAGCAGCCAAGATGCGGCAGGTTTAGCATTCAGGGATACGCAGTATTTT.

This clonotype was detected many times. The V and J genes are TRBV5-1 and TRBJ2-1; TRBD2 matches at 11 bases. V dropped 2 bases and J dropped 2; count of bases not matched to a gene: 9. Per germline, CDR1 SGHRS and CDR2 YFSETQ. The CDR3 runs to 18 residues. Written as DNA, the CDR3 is TGCGCCAGCAGCTTCGGCCTAGCGGGAGGACGGGCCTACAATGAGCAGTTCTTC. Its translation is CASSFGLAGGRAYNEQFF.

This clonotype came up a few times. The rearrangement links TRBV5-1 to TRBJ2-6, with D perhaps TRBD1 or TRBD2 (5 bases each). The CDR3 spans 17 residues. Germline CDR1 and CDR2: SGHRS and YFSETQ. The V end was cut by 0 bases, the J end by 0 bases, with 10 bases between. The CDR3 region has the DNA TGCGCCAGCAGCTTGGCTGGGGGAGCCTCTGGGGCCAACGTCCTGACTTTC. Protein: CASSLAGGASGANVLTF.

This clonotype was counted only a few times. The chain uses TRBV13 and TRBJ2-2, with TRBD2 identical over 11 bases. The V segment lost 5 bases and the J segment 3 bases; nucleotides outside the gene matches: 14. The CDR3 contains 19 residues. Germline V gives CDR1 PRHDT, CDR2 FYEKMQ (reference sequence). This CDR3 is CASSRPGTSGLRDTGELFF. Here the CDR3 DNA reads TGTGCCAGCAGCCGTCCCGGGACTAGCGGCCTAAGGGACACCGGGGAGCTGTTTTTT.

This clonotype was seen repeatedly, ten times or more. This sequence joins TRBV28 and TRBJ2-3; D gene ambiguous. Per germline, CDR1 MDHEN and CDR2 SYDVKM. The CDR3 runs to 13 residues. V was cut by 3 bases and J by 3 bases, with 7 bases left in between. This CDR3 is CASSLPLTDTQYF. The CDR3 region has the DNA TGTGCCAGCAGTTTGCCCCTTACAGATACGCAGTATTTT.

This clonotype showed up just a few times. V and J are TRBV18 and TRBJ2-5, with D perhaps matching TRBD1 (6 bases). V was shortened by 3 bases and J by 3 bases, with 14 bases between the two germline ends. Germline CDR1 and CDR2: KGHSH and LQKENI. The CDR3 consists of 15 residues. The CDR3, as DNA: TGTGCCAGCTCACCCAATACAGGGAAGGAAGAGACCCAGTACTTC. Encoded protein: CASSPNTGKEETQYF.